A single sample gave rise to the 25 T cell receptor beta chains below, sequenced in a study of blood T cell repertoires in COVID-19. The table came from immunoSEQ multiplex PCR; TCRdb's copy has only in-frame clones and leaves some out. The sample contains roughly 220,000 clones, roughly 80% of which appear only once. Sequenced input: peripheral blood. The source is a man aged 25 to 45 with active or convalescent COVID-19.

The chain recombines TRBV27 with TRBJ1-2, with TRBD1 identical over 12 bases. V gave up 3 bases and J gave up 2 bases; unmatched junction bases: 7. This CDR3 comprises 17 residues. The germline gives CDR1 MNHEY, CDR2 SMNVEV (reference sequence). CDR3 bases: TGTGCCAGCAGTTTTGGGTTGGGACAGGGGGCCAACTATGGCTACACCTTC. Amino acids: CASSFGLGQGANYGYTF.

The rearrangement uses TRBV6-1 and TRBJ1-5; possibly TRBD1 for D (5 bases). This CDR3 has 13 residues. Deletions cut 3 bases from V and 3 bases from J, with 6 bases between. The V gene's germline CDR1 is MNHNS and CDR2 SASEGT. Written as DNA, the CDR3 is TGTGCCAGCAGTGACAGGGTCAATCAGCCCCAGCATTTT. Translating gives CASSDRVNQPQHF.

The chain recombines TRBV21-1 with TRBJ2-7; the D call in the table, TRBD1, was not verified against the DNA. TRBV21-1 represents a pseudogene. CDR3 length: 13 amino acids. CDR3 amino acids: CASSKWWLYEQYF. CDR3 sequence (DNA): TGTGCCAGCAGCAAATGGTGGCTCTACGAGCAGTACTTC.

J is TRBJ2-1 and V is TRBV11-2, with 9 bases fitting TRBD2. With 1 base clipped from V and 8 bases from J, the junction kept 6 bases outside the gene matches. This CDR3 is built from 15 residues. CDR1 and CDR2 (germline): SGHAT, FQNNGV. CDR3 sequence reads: CASSLGLAESDEQFF. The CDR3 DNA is TGTGCCAGCAGCTTAGGACTAGCGGAAAGCGATGAGCAGTTCTTC.

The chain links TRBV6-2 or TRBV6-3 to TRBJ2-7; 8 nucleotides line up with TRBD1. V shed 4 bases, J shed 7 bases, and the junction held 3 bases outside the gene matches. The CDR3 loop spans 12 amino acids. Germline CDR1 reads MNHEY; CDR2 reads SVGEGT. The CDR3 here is CASSWTGREQYF. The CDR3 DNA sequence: TGTGCCAGCAGTTGGACAGGGCGAGAGCAGTACTTC.

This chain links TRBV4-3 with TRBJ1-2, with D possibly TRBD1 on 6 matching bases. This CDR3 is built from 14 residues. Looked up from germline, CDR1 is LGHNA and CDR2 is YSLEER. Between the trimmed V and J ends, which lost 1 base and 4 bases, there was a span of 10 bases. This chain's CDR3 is CASSQVTGFYGYTF. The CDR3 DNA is TGCGCCAGCAGCCAAGTGACAGGATTCTATGGCTACACCTTC.

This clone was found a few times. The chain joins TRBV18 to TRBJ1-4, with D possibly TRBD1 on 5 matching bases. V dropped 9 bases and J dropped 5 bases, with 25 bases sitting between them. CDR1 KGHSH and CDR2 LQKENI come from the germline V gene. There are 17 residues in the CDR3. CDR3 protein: CASPPRGGAGQNEKLFF. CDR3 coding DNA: TGTGCCAGTCCTCCACGGGGGGGAGCGGGCCAAAATGAAAAACTGTTTTTT.

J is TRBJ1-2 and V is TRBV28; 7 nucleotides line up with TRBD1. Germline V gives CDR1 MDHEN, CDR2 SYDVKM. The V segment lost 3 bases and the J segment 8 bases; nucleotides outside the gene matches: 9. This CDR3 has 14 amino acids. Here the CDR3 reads CASSLGTAVGGYTF. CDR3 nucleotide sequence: TGTGCCAGCAGTTTGGGGACAGCGGTAGGCGGCTACACCTTC.

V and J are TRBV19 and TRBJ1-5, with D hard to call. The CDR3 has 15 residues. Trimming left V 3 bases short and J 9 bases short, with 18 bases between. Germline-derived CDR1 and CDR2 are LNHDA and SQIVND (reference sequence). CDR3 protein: CASSMGDYSVGPQHF. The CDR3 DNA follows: TGTGCCAGTAGTATGGGAGACTATAGTGTAGGGCCCCAGCATTTT.

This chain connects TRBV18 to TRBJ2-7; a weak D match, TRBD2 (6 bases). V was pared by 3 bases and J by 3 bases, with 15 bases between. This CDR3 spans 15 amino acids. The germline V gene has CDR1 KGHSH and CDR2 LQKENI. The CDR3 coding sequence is TGTGCCAGCTCACCGTGGAGCGGGTCCTACTACGAGCAGTACTTC. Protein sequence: CASSPWSGSYYEQYF.

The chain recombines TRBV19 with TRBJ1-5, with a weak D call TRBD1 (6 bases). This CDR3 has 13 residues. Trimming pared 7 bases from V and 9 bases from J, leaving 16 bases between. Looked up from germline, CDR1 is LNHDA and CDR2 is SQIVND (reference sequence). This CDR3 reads CASTQGSGGPQHF. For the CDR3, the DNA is TGTGCCAGTACCCAGGGGAGCGGGGGGCCCCAGCATTTT.

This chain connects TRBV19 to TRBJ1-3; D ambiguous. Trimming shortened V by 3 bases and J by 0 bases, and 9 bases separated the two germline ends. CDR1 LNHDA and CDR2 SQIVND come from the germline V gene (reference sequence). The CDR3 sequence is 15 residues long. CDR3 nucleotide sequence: TGTGCCAGTAGTATGTTCCGGGGCTCTGGAAACACCATATATTTT. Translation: CASSMFRGSGNTIYF.

CDR3: CASSYGQGSYEQYF. In DNA form, the CDR3 reads TGTGCCAGCAGCTACGGACAGGGGTCCTACGAGCAGTACTTC. The chain carries TRBV6-6 and TRBJ2-7, with 9 bases matching TRBD1. The ends lost 6 bases at V and 1 base at J; junction bases unmatched: 4. The germline V gene encodes CDR1 MNHNY and CDR2 SVGAGI (reference sequence). The CDR3 has 14 residues.

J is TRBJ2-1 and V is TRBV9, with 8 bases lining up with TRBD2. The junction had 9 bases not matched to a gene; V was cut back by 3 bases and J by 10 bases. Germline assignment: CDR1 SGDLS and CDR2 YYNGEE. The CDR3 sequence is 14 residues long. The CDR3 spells CASSAEGSGTEQFF. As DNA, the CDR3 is TGTGCCAGCAGCGCAGAGGGTAGCGGGACGGAGCAGTTCTTC.

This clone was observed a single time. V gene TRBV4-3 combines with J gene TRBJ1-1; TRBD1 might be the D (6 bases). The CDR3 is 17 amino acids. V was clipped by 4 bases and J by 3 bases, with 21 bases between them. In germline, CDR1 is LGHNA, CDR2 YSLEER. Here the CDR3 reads CASSPQAPGAGDTEAFF. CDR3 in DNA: TGCGCCAGCAGCCCCCAGGCTCCAGGGGCTGGGGACACTGAAGCTTTCTTT.

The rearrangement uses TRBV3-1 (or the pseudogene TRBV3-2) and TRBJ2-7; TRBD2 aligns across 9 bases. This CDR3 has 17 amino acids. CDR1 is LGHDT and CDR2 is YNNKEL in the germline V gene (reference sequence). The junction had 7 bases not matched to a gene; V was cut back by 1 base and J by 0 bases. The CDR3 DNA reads TGTGCCAGCAGCCAAGCATCTAGCGGGGTTTACTCCTACGAGCAGTACTTC. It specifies CASSQASSGVYSYEQYF.

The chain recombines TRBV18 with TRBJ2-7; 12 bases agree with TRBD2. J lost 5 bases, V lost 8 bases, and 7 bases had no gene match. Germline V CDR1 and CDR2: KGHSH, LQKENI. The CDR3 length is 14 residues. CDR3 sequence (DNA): TGTGCCAGCACTACTAGCGGGGGGTTCGACGAGCAGTACTTC. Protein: CASTTSGGFDEQYF.

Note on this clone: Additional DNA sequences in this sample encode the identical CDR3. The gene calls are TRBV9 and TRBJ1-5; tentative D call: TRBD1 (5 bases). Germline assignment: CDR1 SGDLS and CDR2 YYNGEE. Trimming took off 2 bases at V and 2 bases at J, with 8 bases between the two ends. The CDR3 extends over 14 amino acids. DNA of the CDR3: TGTGCCAGCAGCGTCGGGGGGGGCAATCAGCCCCAGCATTTT. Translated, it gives CASSVGGGNQPQHF.

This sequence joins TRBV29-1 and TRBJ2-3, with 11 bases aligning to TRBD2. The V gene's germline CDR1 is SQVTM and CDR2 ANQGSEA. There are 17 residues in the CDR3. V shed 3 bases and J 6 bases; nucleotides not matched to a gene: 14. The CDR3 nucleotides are TGCAGCGTTGAGGTCCCACTTAGCGGGAGGGCCGGGGATACGCAGTATTTT. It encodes CSVEVPLSGRAGDTQYF.

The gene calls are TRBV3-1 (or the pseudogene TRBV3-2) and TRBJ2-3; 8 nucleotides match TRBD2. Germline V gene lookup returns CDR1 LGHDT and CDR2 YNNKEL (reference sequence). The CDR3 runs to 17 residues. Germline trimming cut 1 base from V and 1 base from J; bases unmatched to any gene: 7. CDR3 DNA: TGTGCCAGCAGCCAAGGGAACGGGACTAGGGGCACAGATACGCAGTATTTT. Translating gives CASSQGNGTRGTDTQYF.

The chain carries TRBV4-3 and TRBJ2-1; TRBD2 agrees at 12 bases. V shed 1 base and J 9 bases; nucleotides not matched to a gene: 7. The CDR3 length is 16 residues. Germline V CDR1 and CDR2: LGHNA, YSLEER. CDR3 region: CASSQGLAGGVIEQFF. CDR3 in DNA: TGCGCCAGCAGCCAAGGGCTAGCGGGAGGGGTGATTGAGCAGTTCTTC.

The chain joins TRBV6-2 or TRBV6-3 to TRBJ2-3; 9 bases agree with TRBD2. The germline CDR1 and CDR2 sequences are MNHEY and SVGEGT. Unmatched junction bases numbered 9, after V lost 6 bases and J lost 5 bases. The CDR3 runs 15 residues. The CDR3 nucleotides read TGTGCCAGCAGCCAGCAGCGGGAGGTACGAGATACGCAGTATTTT. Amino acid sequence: CASSQQREVRDTQYF.

This chain's CDR3 is CASTQGAEQYF. The CDR3 nucleotides read TGTGCCAGCACCCAGGGGGCCGAGCAGTACTTC. The V call is TRBV12-3 or TRBV12-4, the J call TRBJ2-7; 8 bases agree with TRBD1. This CDR3 region has 11 residues. V was clipped by 7 bases and J by 6 bases; unmatched bases: 2.

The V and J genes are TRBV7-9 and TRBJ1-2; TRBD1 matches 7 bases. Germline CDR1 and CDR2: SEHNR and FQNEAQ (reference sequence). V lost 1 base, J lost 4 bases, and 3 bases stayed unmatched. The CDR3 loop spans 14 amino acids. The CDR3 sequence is CASSLGGTVYGYTF. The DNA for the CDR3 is TGTGCCAGCAGCTTAGGGGGGACAGTCTATGGCTACACCTTC.

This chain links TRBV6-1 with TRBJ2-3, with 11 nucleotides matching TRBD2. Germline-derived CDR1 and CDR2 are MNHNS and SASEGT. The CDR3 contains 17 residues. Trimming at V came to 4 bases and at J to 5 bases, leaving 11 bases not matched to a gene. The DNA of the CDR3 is TGTGCCAGCAGTGGACTGGCTAGCGGGAGGCCGGGAGATACGCAGTATTTT. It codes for CASSGLASGRPGDTQYF.